The entry that follows covers one T cell receptor (beta chain) sequence. TCRdb's table, derived via immunoSEQ multiplex PCR, lists solely in-frame clones and lacks some. The table records fewer than 85,000 clones, more than 90% of them present only once. The data belong to a study of T cell responses to AZD1222 COVID-19 vaccine. The receptor comes from an adult in good health. The material was peripheral blood, obtained on day 0 of AZD1222 vaccination.

Written as DNA, the CDR3 is TGCGCCAGCAGCTCCCCGGGGGGCAACTATGGCTACACCTTC. This encodes CASSSPGGNYGYTF. The rearrangement uses TRBV5-1 and TRBJ1-2, with D perhaps TRBD1 (6 bases). Germline V gene sequence: CDR1 SGHRS, CDR2 YFSETQ. The CDR3 contains 14 residues. V was clipped by 3 bases and J by 2 bases, with 11 bases between them.